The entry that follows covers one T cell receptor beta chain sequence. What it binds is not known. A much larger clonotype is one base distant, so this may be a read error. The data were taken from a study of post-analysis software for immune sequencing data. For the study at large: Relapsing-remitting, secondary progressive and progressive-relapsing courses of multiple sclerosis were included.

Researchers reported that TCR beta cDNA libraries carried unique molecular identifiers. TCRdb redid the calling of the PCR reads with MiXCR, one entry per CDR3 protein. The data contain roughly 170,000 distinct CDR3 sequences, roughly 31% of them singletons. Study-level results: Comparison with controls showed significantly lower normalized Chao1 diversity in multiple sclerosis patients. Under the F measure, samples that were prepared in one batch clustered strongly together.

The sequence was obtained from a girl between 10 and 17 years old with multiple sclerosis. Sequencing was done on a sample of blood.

Here the CDR3 reads CSVLLVSHEQYF. CDR3 coding DNA: TGCAGCGTTTTATTAGTATCCCACGAGCAGTACTTC. The chain is built from TRBV29-1 and TRBJ2-7; the D is unclear. V was shortened by 5 bases and J by 5 bases, with 13 bases between the two germline ends. The CDR3 runs 12 residues. CDR1 and CDR2 (germline): SQVTM, ANQGSEA.